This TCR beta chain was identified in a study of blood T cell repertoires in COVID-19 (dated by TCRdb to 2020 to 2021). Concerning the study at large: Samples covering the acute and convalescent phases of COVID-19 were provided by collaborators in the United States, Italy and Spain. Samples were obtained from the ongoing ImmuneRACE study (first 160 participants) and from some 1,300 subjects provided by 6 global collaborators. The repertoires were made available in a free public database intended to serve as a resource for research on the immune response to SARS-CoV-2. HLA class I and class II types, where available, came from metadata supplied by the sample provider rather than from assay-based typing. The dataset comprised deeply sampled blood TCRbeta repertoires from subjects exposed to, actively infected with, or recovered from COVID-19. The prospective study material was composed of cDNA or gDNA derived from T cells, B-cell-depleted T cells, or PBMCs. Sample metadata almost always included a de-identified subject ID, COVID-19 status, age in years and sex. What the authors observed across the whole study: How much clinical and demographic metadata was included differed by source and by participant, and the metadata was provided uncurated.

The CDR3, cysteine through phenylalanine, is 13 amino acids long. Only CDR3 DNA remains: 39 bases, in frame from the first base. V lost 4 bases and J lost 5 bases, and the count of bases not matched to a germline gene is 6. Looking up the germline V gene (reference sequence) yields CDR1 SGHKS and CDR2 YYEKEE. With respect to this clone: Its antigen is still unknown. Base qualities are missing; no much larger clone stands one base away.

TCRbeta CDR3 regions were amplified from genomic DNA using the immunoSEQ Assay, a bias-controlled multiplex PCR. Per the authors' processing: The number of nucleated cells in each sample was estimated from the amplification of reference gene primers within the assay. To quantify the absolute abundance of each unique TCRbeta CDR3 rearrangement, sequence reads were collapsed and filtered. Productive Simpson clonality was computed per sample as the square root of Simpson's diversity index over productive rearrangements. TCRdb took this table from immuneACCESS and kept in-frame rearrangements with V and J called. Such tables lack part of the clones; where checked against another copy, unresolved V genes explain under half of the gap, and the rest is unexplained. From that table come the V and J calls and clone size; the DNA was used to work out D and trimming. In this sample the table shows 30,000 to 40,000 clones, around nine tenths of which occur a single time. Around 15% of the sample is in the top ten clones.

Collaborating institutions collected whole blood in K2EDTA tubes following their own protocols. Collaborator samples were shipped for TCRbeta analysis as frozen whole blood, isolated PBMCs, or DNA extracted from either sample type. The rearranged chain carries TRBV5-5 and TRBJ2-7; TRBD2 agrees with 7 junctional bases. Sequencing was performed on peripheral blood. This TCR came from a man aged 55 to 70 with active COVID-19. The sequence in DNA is TGTGCCAGCAGCCCCCTGAGCGGGAACGAGCAGTACTTC. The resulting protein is CASSPLSGNEQYF.